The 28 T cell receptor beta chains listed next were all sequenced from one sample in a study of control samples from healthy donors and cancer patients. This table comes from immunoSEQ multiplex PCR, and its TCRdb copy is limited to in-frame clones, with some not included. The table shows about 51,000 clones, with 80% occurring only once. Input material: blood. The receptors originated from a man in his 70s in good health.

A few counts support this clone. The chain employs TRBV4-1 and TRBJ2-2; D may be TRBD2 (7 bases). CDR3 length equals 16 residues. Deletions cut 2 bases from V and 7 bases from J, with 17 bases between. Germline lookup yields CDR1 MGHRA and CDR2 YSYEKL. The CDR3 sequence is CASSQLGGGKGGELFF. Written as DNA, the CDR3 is TGCGCCAGCAGCCAATTAGGGGGGGGCAAGGGCGGGGAGCTGTTTTTT.

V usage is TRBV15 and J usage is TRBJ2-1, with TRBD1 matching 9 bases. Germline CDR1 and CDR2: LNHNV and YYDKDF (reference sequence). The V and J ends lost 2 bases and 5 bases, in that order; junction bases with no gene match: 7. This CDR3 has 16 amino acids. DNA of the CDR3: TGTGCCACCAGCAGACCGGGACAGGGAGTAGACAATGAGCAGTTCTTC. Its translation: CATSRPGQGVDNEQFF.

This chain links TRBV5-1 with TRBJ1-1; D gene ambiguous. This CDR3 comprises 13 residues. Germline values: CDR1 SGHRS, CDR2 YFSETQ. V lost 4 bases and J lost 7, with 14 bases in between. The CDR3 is CASSRAPESEAFF. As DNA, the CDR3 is TGCGCCAGCAGCCGGGCCCCGGAGAGTGAAGCTTTCTTT.

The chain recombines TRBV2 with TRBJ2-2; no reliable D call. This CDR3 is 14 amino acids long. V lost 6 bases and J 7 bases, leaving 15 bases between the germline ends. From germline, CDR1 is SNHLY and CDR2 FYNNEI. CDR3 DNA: TGTGCCAGCAGGCCCCAAGTAATCAACGGGGAGCTGTTTTTT. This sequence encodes CASRPQVINGELFF. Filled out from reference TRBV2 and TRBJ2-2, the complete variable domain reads EPEVTQTPSHQVTQMGQEVILRCVPISNHLYFYWYRQILGQKVEFLVSFYNNEISEKSEIFDDQFSVERPDGSNFTLKIRSTKLEDSAMYFCASRPQVINGELFFGEGSRLTVL.

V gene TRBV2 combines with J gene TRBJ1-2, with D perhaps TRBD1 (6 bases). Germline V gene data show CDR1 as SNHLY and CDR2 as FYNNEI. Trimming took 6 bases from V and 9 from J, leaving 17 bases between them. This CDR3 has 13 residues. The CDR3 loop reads CASSAGQRKSYTF. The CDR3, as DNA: TGTGCCAGCAGCGCCGGACAGAGGAAGAGCTACACCTTC.

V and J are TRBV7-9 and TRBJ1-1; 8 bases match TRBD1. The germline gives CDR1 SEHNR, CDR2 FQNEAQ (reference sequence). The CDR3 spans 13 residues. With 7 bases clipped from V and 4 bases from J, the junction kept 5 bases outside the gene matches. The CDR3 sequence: CASTLQGGTEAFF. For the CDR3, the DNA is TGTGCCAGCACGTTACAGGGGGGCACTGAAGCTTTCTTT.

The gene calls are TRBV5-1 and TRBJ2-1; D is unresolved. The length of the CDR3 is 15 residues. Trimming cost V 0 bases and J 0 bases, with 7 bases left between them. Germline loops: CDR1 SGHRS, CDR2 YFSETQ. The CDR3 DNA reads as TGCGCCAGCAGCTTGGGTGGAAACTCCTACAATGAGCAGTTCTTC. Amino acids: CASSLGGNSYNEQFF.

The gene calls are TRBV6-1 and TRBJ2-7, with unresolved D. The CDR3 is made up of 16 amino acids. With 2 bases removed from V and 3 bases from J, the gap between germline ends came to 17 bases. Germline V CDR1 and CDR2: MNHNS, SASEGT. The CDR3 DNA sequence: TGTGCCAGCAGTGAAAGAGTACAGAGGATAGACTACGAGCAGTACTTC. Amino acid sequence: CASSERVQRIDYEQYF.

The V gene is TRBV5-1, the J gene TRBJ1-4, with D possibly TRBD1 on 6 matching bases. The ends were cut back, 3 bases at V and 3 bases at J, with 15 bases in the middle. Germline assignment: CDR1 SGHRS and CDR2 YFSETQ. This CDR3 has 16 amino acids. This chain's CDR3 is CASSWNPGQANEKLFF. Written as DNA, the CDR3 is TGCGCCAGCAGCTGGAACCCGGGACAAGCTAATGAAAAACTGTTTTTT.

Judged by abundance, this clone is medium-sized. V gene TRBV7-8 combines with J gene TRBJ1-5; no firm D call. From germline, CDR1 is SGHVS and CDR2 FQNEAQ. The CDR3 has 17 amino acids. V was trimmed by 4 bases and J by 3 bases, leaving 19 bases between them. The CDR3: CASSSRPGFFINQPQHF. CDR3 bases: TGTGCCAGCAGCTCCCGCCCAGGTTTTTTTATCAATCAGCCCCAGCATTTT.

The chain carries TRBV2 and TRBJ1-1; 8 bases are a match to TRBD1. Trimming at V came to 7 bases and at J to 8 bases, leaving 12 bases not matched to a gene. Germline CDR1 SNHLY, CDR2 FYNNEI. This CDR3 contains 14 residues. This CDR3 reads CASNAPGQGLEAFF. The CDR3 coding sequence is TGTGCCAGCAATGCCCCCGGACAGGGCCTCGAAGCTTTCTTT. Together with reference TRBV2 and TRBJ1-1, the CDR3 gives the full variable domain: EPEVTQTPSHQVTQMGQEVILRCVPISNHLYFYWYRQILGQKVEFLVSFYNNEISEKSEIFDDQFSVERPDGSNFTLKIRSTKLEDSAMYFCASNAPGQGLEAFFGQGTRLTVV.

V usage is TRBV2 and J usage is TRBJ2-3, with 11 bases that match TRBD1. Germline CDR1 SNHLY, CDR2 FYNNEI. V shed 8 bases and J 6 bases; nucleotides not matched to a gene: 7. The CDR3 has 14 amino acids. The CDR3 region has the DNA TGTGCCAGCTCGAGGGACAGGGGGTGGGATACGCAGTATTTT. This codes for CASSRDRGWDTQYF.

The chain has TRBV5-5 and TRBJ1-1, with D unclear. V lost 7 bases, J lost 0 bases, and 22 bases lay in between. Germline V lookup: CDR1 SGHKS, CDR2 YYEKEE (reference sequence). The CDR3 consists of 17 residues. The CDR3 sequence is CASANQKSRIMNTEAFF. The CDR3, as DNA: TGTGCCAGCGCCAACCAAAAGAGCAGAATCATGAACACTGAAGCTTTCTTT.

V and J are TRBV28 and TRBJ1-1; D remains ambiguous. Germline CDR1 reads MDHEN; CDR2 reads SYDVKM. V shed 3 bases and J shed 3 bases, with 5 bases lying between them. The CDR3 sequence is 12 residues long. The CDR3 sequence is CASSFADTEAFF. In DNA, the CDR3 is TGTGCCAGCAGTTTTGCTGACACTGAAGCTTTCTTT.

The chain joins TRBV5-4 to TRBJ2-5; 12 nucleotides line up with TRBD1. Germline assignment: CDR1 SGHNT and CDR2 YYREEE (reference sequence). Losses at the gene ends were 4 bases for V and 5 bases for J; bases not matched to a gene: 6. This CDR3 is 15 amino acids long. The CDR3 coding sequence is TGTGCCAGCAGCCGTGGGACAGGGGGCGATGAGACCCAGTACTTC. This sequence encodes CASSRGTGGDETQYF.

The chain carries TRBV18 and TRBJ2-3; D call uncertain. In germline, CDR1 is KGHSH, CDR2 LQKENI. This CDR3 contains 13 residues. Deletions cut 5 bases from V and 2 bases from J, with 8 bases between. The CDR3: CASSYSFTDTQYF. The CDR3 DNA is TGTGCCAGCTCATATTCATTCACAGATACGCAGTATTTT.

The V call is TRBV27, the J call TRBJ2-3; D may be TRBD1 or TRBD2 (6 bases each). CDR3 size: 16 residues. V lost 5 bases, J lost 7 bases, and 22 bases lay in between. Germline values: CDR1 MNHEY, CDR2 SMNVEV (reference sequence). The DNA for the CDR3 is TGTGCCAGCAGTCCCAGGGGCGGGGCAACTCAAAATACGCAGTATTTT. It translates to CASSPRGGATQNTQYF.

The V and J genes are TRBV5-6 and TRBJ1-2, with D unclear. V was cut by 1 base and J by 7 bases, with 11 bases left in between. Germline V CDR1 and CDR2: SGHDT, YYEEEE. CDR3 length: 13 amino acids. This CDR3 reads CASSLMIGVGYTF. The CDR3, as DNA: TGTGCCAGCAGCTTGATGATCGGGGTTGGCTACACCTTC.

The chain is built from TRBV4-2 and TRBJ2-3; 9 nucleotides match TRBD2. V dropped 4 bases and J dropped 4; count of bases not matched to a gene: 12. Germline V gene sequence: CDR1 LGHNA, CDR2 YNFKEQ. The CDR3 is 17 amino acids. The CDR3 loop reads CASSRGGGSGRPDTQYF. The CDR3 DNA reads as TGTGCCAGCAGCCGAGGGGGGGGTAGCGGGAGACCAGATACGCAGTATTTT.

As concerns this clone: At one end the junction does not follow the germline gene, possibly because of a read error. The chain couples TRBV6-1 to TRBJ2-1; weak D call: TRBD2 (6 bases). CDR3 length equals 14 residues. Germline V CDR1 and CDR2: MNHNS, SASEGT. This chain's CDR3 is CASREVADYNEQFF. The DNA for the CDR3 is TGTGCCAGCAGAGAAGTAGCGGATTACAATGAGCAGTTCTTC.

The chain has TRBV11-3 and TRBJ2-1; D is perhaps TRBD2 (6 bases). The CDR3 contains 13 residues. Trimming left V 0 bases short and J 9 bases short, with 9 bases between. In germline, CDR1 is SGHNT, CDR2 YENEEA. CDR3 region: CASSLDRRGEQFF. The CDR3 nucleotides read TGTGCCAGCAGCTTAGATCGGCGGGGTGAGCAGTTCTTC.

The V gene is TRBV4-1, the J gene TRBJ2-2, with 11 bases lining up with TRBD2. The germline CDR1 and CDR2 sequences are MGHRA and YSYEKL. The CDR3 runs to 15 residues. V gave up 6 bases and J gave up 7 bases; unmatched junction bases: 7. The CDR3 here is CASRSLAGVGGELFF. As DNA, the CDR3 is TGCGCCAGCAGGTCACTAGCGGGAGTAGGCGGGGAGCTGTTTTTT.

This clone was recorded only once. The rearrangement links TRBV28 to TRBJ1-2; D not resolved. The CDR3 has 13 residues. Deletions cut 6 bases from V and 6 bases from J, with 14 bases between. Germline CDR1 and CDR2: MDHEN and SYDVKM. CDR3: CASRRAAGDGYTF. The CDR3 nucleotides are TGTGCCAGCAGGCGGGCAGCTGGGGATGGCTACACCTTC.

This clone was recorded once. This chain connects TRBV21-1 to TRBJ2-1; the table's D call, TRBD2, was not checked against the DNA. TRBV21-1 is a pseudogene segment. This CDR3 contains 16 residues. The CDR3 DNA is TGTGCCAGCAGCAATATACTAGCGCCATATTACAATGAGCAGTTCTTC. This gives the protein CASSNILAPYYNEQFF.

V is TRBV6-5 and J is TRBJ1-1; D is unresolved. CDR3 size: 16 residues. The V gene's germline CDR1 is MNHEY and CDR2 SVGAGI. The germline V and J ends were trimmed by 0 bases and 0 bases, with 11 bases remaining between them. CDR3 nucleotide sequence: TGTGCCAGCAGTTACTCCTGGGTGGTAATGAACACTGAAGCTTTCTTT. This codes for CASSYSWVVMNTEAFF.

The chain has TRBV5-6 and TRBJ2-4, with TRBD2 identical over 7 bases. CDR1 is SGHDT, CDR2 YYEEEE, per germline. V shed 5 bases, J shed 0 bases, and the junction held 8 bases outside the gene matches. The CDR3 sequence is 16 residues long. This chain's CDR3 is CASSMRGGLAKNIQYF. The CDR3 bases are TGTGCCAGCAGTATGCGGGGAGGGCTAGCCAAAAACATTCAGTACTTC.

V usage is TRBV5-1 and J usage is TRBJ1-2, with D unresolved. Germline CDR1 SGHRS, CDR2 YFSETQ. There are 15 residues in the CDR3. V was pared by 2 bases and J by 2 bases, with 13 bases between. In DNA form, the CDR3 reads TGCGCCAGCAGCTTTCGTCCGACAACCAACTATGGCTACACCTTC. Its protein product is CASSFRPTTNYGYTF. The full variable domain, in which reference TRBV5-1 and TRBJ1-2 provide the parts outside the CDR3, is KAGVTQTPRYLIKTRGQQVTLSCSPISGHRSVSWYQQTPGQGLQFLFEYFSETQRNKGNFPGRFSGRQFSNSRSEMNVSTLELGDSALYLCASSFRPTTNYGYTFGSGTRLTVV.

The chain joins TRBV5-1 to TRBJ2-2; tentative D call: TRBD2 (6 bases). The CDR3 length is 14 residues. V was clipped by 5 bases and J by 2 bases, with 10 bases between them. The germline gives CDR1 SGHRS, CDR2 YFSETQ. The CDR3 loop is CASRDYPNTGELFF. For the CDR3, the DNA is TGCGCCAGCAGGGACTACCCTAACACCGGGGAGCTGTTTTTT. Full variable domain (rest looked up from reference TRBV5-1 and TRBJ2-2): KAGVTQTPRYLIKTRGQQVTLSCSPISGHRSVSWYQQTPGQGLQFLFEYFSETQRNKGNFPGRFSGRQFSNSRSEMNVSTLELGDSALYLCASRDYPNTGELFFGEGSRLTVL.